This TCR beta chain stems from a study of T cell repertoires in cytomegalovirus infection. Study details: Public TCR beta signatures were indicative of both CMV infection and a matching HLA type.

The CDR3 consists of 18 residues. Germline values: CDR1 SGHVS, CDR2 FQNEAQ. V was clipped by 7 bases and J by 0 bases, with 19 bases between them. Findings and limits, study-wide: Within the response measured ex vivo, HLA-C-restricted CMV-specific TCR beta clonotypes were dominant.

This clonotype was seen at least ten times. The antigen is undetermined. TCRdb analysed the reads with MiXCR anew, one entry per CDR3 protein. The sample records 650,000 to 900,000 distinct CDR3 sequences, around 29% being singletons. The rearrangement links TRBV7-8 to TRBJ2-6, with a tentative D call TRBD2 (6 bases). This TCR was sampled from a human donor in good health (CMV status not recorded). Some clones in this sample may be carry-over from other donors' samples. The source material was cultured CD8+ T cells from PBMCs, sampled from culture after CMV antigen stimulation. Written as DNA, the CDR3 is TGTGCCAGCAAAGAGAGCGGAGGGCCCCTCTCTGGGGCCAACGTCCTGACTTTC. Its protein is CASKESGGPLSGANVLTF.